The clone carrying this TCR beta chain was recorded at least ten times. Its specificity is not known. The sample comes from a study of T cells in Graves' hyperthyroidism and ophthalmopathy. Study-level findings and limits: Blood also showed most of the thyroid clonotypes that were expanded above 0.001.

The CDR3 regions of TCR beta were amplified from RNA transcripts. First-round RT-PCR with HTBI primers amplified the TCR CDR3 region. From the multiplex PCR reads, TCRdb called clonotypes with MiXCR, one entry per CDR3 protein. The data contain about 380,000 distinct CDR3 sequences, approximately 17% of them singletons. This clonotype originated in a man aged 18 to 29 with Graves' ophthalmopathy. The sequencing sample was made of blood.

CDR3 bases: TGTGCCAGCACACGAGAGCGCACAGATACGCAGTATTTT. Translation: CASTRERTDTQYF. The rearrangement joins TRBV2 to TRBJ2-3, with D uncertain. This CDR3 has 13 amino acids. The V gene lost 7 bases and the J gene lost 1 base, with 9 bases spanning the gap. CDR1 SNHLY and CDR2 FYNNEI come from the germline V gene.